These 7 T cell receptor beta chains originate from one sample sequenced in a study of blood T cell repertoires in COVID-19. Data came from immunoSEQ multiplex PCR; TCRdb stores just in-frame clones and leaves some out. Among about 200,000 clones listed, around 89% were seen once. The sequenced sample was peripheral blood. These receptors were taken from a woman aged 40 to 50 with acute or convalescent COVID-19.

In DNA form, the CDR3 reads TGTGCCAGCACCAGACAGGCCGGTAATGAAAAACTGTTTTTT. Protein product: CASTRQAGNEKLFF. This rearrangement joins TRBV6-5 to TRBJ1-4, with a tentative D call TRBD1 (6 bases). Germline CDR1 reads MNHEY; CDR2 reads SVGAGI. V shed 7 bases and J shed 4 bases, with 13 bases lying between them. This CDR3 is 14 amino acids long.

The chain links TRBV6-6 to TRBJ1-1; a possible D gene is TRBD1 (6 bases). Germline CDR1 MNHNY, CDR2 SVGAGI (reference sequence). The V gene lost 0 bases and the J gene lost 1 base, with 9 bases spanning the gap. The length of the CDR3 is 15 residues. The CDR3: CASSYSGGGNTEAFF. CDR3 sequence (DNA): TGTGCCAGCAGTTACTCAGGGGGGGGGAACACTGAAGCTTTCTTT.

This chain joins TRBV6-5 and TRBJ1-2; perhaps TRBD1 as D (5 bases). The CDR3 runs 12 residues. V gave up 4 bases and J gave up 6 bases, with 9 bases separating them. Germline loops: CDR1 MNHEY, CDR2 SVGAGI. For the CDR3, the DNA is TGTGCCAGCAGTTCCCAGGGCAATGGCTACACCTTC. It translates to CASSSQGNGYTF.

This sequence joins TRBV10-2 and TRBJ2-3, with D hard to call. Deletions cut 2 bases from V and 0 bases from J, with 6 bases between. In germline, CDR1 is WSHSY, CDR2 SAAADI. The length of the CDR3 is 14 residues. The CDR3 DNA sequence: TGCGCCAGCAGTGAGGGCCGTAGCACAGATACGCAGTATTTT. This translates into CASSEGRSTDTQYF.

This sequence joins TRBV5-4 and TRBJ2-4; D uncertain. Germline loops: CDR1 SGHNT, CDR2 YYREEE (reference sequence). The CDR3 spans 14 residues. Trimming removed 1 base at V and 0 bases at J, with 5 bases between. CDR3 in DNA: TGTGCCAGCAGCTTGTTCTTAGCCAAAAACATTCAGTACTTC. Protein: CASSLFLAKNIQYF. The variable domain in full, with the rest retrieved from reference TRBV5-4 and TRBJ2-4, is ETGVTQSPTHLIKTRGQQVTLRCSSQSGHNTVSWYQQALGQGPQFIFQYYREEENGRGNFPPRFSGLQFPNYSSELNVNALELDDSALYLCASSLFLAKNIQYFGAGTRLSVL.

The chain combines TRBV24-1 with TRBJ2-1; 8 bases map to TRBD1. The CDR3 totals 13 residues. Losses at the gene ends were 3 bases for V and 9 bases for J; bases not matched to a gene: 3. Germline lookup yields CDR1 KGHDR and CDR2 SFDVKD. The CDR3 reads CATSDLDRGEQFF. CDR3 coding DNA: TGTGCCACCAGTGATCTCGACAGGGGTGAGCAGTTCTTC.

The V call is TRBV5-4, the J call TRBJ2-5; D might be TRBD1 (6 bases). There are 13 residues in the CDR3. Germline assignment: CDR1 SGHNT and CDR2 YYREEE (reference sequence). Trimming cost V 2 bases and J 5 bases, with 10 bases left between them. The CDR3 region is CASSLTGSETQYF. Written as DNA, the CDR3 is TGTGCCAGCAGCTTAACAGGGTCCGAGACCCAGTACTTC.